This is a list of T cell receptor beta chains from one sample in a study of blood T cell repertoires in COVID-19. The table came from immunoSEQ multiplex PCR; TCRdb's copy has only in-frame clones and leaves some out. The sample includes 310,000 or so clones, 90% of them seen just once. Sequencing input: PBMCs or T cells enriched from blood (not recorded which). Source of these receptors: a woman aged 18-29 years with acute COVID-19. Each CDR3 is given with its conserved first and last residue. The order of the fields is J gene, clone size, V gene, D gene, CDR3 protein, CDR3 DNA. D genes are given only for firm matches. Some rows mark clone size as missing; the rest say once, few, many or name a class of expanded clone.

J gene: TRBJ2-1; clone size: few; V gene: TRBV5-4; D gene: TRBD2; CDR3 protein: CASSSGLANSYNEQFF; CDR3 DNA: TGTGCCAGCAGCTCAGGACTAGCGAACTCCTACAATGAGCAGTTCTTC
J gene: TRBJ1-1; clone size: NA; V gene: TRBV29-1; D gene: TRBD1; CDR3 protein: CSVTGTGVEAFF; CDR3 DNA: TGCAGCGTTACCGGGACAGGGGTTGAAGCTTTCTTT
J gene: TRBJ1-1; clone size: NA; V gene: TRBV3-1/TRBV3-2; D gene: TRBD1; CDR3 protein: CASSPQGAGTEAFF; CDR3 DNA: TGTGCCAGCAGCCCACAGGGGGCCGGCACTGAAGCTTTCTTT
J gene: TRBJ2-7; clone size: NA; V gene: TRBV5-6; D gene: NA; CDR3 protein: CASSLVTTYEQYF; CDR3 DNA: TGTGCCAGCAGCTTGGTCACTACATACGAGCAGTACTTC
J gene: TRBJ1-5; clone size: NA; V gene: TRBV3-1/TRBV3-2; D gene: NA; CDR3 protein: CASSQDSNQPQHF; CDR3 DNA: TGTGCCAGCAGCCAAGATTCGAATCAGCCCCAGCATTTT
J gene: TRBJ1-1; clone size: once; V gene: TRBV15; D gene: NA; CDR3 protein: CATSRGGPMNTEAFF; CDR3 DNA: TGTGCCACCAGCAGGGGAGGGCCCATGAACACTGAAGCTTTCTTT
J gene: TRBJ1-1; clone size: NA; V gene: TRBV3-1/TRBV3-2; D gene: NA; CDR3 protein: CASSQVDTEAFF; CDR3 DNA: TGTGCCAGCAGCCAAGTCGACACTGAAGCTTTCTTT
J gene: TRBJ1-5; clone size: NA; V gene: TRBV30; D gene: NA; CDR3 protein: CAWAGGYNQPQHF; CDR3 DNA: TGTGCCTGGGCGGGGGGCTACAATCAGCCCCAGCATTTT
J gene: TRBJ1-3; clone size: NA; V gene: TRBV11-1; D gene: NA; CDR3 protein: CASSLASSAGPISGNTIYF; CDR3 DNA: TGTGCCAGCAGCTTAGCGTCCTCGGCAGGGCCGATCTCTGGAAACACCATATATTTT
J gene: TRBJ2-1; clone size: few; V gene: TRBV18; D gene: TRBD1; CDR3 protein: CASSPQGAGYYNEQFF; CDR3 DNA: TGTGCCAGCTCACCTCAGGGGGCTGGTTACTACAATGAGCAGTTCTTC
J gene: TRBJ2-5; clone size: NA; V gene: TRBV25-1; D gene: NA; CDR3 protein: CASSGFGSGSETQYF; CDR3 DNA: TGTGCCAGCAGTGGCTTCGGGAGTGGGTCGGAGACCCAGTACTTC
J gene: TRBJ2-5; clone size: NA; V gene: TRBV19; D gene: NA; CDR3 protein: CASRRGGQETQYF; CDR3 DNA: TGTGCCAGTAGAAGAGGGGGACAAGAGACCCAGTACTTC
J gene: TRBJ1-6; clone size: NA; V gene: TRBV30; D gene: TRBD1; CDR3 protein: CAWKGAWNSPLHF; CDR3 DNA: TGTGCCTGGAAGGGGGCTTGGAATTCACCCCTCCACTTT
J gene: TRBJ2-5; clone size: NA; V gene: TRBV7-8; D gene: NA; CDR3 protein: CASSLPYGGKTQYF; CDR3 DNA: TGTGCCAGCAGCTTACCATACGGGGGTAAGACCCAGTACTTC
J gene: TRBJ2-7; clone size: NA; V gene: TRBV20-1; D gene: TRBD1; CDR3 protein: CSASFSWRQGYEQYF; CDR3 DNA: TGCAGTGCTAGTTTCAGTTGGAGACAGGGCTACGAGCAGTACTTC
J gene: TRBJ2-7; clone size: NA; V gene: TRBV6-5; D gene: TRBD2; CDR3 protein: CASSFLAGGPYEQYF; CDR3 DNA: TGTGCCAGCAGTTTTCTAGCGGGAGGACCCTACGAGCAGTACTTC
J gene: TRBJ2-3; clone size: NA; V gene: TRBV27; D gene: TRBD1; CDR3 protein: CASSSPSRTGGFTDTQYF; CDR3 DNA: TGTGCCAGCAGTTCACCCTCCCGGACAGGGGGCTTCACAGATACGCAGTATTTT